This TCR beta chain was identified during a study of Ad26.COV2.S vaccination and SARS-CoV-2 variants. Whole-study context: Intramuscular Ad26.COV2.S doses were given once or twice, 56 days apart.

Germline assignment: CDR1 SGDLS and CDR2 YYNGEE. Trimming cost V 6 bases and J 8 bases, with 15 bases left between them. The CDR3 has 14 amino acids. A single count supports this clone. Its antigen is unidentified. Treatment in this sample: roughly 20 received Ad26.COV2.S at low or high dose, single or two shots; about 5 received placebo; per-sample allocation not given. Sampling was performed 63 days after the first vaccine or placebo injection. An adult donor aged 18-55 years was enrolled in Boston. Findings of the study overall: Vaccinees and placebo recipients showed similar non-spike TCR breadth. From the TCR breadth and depth analyses, total T cell responses may have been underestimated.

Using immunoSEQ multiplex PCR, the repertoire was profiled, and TCRdb retains in-frame clones only, with some absent. This sample has a few hundred thousand clones, with roughly 88% found just once. The V gene is TRBV9, the J gene TRBJ1-6; possibly TRBD1 for D (5 bases). This TCR came from a person between 18 and 65 years old who received the Ad26.COV2.S COVID-19 vaccine or a placebo. Here the sequenced sample was peripheral blood, taken in a trial of Ad26.COV2.S vaccine versus placebo. This CDR3 is CASTPGPSHSPLHF. CDR3 DNA: TGTGCCAGCACCCCAGGGCCCTCCCATTCACCCCTCCACTTT. Complete variable domain (other parts from reference TRBV9 and TRBJ1-6): DSGVTQTPKHLITATGQRVTLRCSPRSGDLSVYWYQQSLDQGLQFLIQYYNGEERAKGNILERFSAQQFPDLHSELNLSSLELGDSALYFCASTPGPSHSPLHFGNGTRLTVT.